These 32 T cell receptor beta chains share one sample of origin, sequenced in a study of Graves' ophthalmopathy and Graves' hyperthyroidism. Using RNA transcripts, the TCR beta CDR3 regions were amplified. Following a first-round RT-PCR that used HTBI primers, a second-round multiplex PCR was carried out. Using its own MiXCR run on the multiplex PCR reads, TCRdb lists one record per CDR3 protein. The sample carries about 600,000 distinct CDR3 sequences, about 40% recorded once. Input material: peripheral blood or thyroid tissue (not recorded which). All receptors derive from an adult man with Graves' hyperthyroidism.

The DNA for the CDR3 is TGTGCCAGCAGCCCCAGGGAAGTAGGGGGCTACACCTTC. This encodes CASSPREVGGYTF. The J gene is TRBJ1-2, the V gene TRBV7-8, with D perhaps matching TRBD1 (5 bases). Germline assignment: CDR1 SGHVS and CDR2 FQNEAQ. Trimming stripped 5 bases from V and 8 bases from J, with 15 bases between. The CDR3 has 13 residues.

The V call is TRBV12-3 or TRBV12-4, the J call TRBJ1-1; D ambiguous. With 5 bases removed from V and 4 bases from J, the gap between germline ends came to 14 bases. This CDR3 comprises 14 residues. This chain's CDR3 is CASSQIAGSTEAFF. CDR3 nucleotides: TGTGCCAGCAGTCAGATAGCGGGGAGCACTGAAGCTTTCTTT.

This clonotype occurred a few times. This chain connects TRBV20-1 to TRBJ2-2; perhaps TRBD2 as D (6 bases). The V gene lost 5 bases and the J gene lost 0 bases, with 10 bases spanning the gap. CDR1 is DFQATT and CDR2 is SNEGSKA in the germline V gene (reference sequence). The length of the CDR3 is 14 residues. The CDR3 nucleotides are TGCAGTGCTGGAGCGGGCGCGAACACCGGGGAGCTGTTTTTT. Translating it yields CSAGAGANTGELFF.

The chain combines TRBV7-2 with TRBJ2-1; TRBD2 matches 13 bases. CDR1 is SGHTA and CDR2 is FQGNSA in the germline V gene. Trimming took 5 bases from V and 0 from J; bases not matched to a gene: 4. The CDR3 contains 17 residues. This CDR3 reads CASSTGLAGSSYNEQFF. The CDR3 bases are TGTGCCAGCAGCACGGGACTAGCGGGGAGCTCCTACAATGAGCAGTTCTTC. The full variable domain, with the rest looked up from reference TRBV7-2 and TRBJ2-1, is GAGVSQSPSNKVTEKGKDVELRCDPISGHTALYWYRQSLGQGLEFLIYFQGNSAPDKSGLPSDRFSAERTGGSVSTLTIQRTQQEDSAVYLCASSTGLAGSSYNEQFFGPGTRLTVL.

This clonotype was seen repeatedly, ten times or more. The V gene is TRBV5-1, the J gene TRBJ2-7; 7 bases match TRBD2. This CDR3 comprises 16 residues. Germline CDR1 SGHRS, CDR2 YFSETQ. The trim removed 1 base at V and 1 base at J, leaving 8 bases unmatched. The DNA of the CDR3 is TGCGCCAGCAGCTTGAGGCTAGCGGTTTTTTCCTACGAGCAGTACTTC. This translates into CASSLRLAVFSYEQYF.

At least ten counts were recorded for this clonotype. The CDR3 protein is CASSALTGTGVGRTEAFF. As DNA, the CDR3 is TGTGCCAGCAGCGCTTTAACCGGGACAGGGGTTGGGAGGACTGAAGCTTTCTTT. V gene TRBV6-1 combines with J gene TRBJ1-1; 10 bases line up with TRBD1. After removal of 6 bases from V and 5 bases from J, the junction contained 18 bases not matched to a gene. CDR3 length: 18 amino acids. Germline assignment: CDR1 MNHNS and CDR2 SASEGT.

The rearrangement links TRBV9 to TRBJ2-2; D is undetermined. Germline values: CDR1 SGDLS, CDR2 YYNGEE. CDR3 length equals 15 residues. The V end lost 1 base, the J end lost 7 bases, and 14 bases lay between the germline ends. The CDR3 protein is CASSVSSGNSGELFF. Here the CDR3 DNA reads TGTGCCAGCAGCGTATCGAGTGGTAATAGCGGGGAGCTGTTTTTT.

The rearrangement joins TRBV7-9 to TRBJ2-7; 14 positions agree with TRBD2. The J call may be wrong; the DNA end is better matched by TRBJ2-1. This CDR3 has 18 residues. Germline V gives CDR1 SEHNR, CDR2 FQNEAQ (reference sequence). The CDR3 sequence: CASSSGLAGGHHGNEQFF. For the CDR3, the DNA is TGTGCCAGCAGCTCCGGACTAGCGGGAGGTCATCATGGCAATGAGCAGTTCTTC.

The chain uses TRBV27 and TRBJ1-5; D remains unclear. The CDR3 runs to 14 residues. V was pared by 4 bases and J by 2 bases, with 9 bases between. Germline CDR1 MNHEY, CDR2 SMNVEV (reference sequence). In nucleotides, the CDR3 is TGTGCCAGCAGTTCCTGGGCGGGCAATCAGCCCCAGCATTTT. This sequence encodes CASSSWAGNQPQHF.

The J gene is TRBJ2-7, the V gene TRBV2; TRBD2 aligns across 8 bases. The germline V gene has CDR1 SNHLY and CDR2 FYNNEI. CDR3 length: 12 amino acids. Unmatched junction bases numbered 6, after V lost 8 bases and J lost 6 bases. The CDR3 sequence: CASSTGGSEQYF. CDR3 sequence (DNA): TGTGCCAGCTCTACGGGGGGGTCCGAGCAGTACTTC.

This clonotype was counted ten times or more. The chain combines TRBV6-5 with TRBJ1-1; D is perhaps TRBD1 (6 bases). The CDR3 totals 13 residues. V lost 6 bases, J lost 4 bases, and 12 bases lay in between. The germline V gene has CDR1 MNHEY and CDR2 SVGAGI. The CDR3 DNA is TGTGCCAGCAGAGTAACAGGGAGCACTGAAGCTTTCTTT. Protein sequence: CASRVTGSTEAFF.

This clonotype was counted many times. The chain carries TRBV28 and TRBJ2-5, with 9 bases that match TRBD1. The V gene end was trimmed by 7 bases and the J gene end by 2 bases; junction bases not matched to a gene: 5. Germline V gene data show CDR1 as MDHEN and CDR2 as SYDVKM. The CDR3 length is 14 residues. The CDR3 nucleotides read TGTGCCAGCAACGGGGACAGGGCACAAGAGACCCAGTACTTC. This encodes CASNGDRAQETQYF. Together with reference TRBV28 and TRBJ2-5, the CDR3 gives the full variable domain: DVKVTQSSRYLVKRTGEKVFLECVQDMDHENMFWYRQDPGLGLRLIYFSYDVKMKEKGDIPEGYSVSREKKERFSLILESASTNQTSMYLCASNGDRAQETQYFGPGTRLLVL.

The rearrangement joins TRBV29-1 to TRBJ2-7; the D is unclear. The CDR3 covers 16 residues. With 2 bases removed from V and 4 bases from J, the gap between germline ends came to 21 bases. The germline CDR1 and CDR2 sequences are SQVTM and ANQGSEA. This CDR3 reads CSVEPNPSGSPYEQYF. CDR3 nucleotide sequence: TGCAGCGTTGAACCAAACCCATCGGGCTCTCCTTACGAGCAGTACTTC.

This clonotype was counted many times. The chain employs TRBV6-1 and TRBJ2-5; 7 bases line up with TRBD2. Per germline, CDR1 MNHNS and CDR2 SASEGT. V trimming: 0 bases; J trimming: 4 bases; junction bases outside the gene matches: 8. CDR3 length: 16 amino acids. As DNA, the CDR3 is TGTGCCAGCAGTGAAGCCGTCTGGACTAGGGGAGAGACCCAGTACTTC. Its translation is CASSEAVWTRGETQYF.

This clonotype was observed a single time. This chain joins TRBV10-3 and TRBJ1-5, with TRBD1 as a possible D gene (6 bases). CDR3 length equals 13 residues. The V and J ends lost 0 bases and 11 bases respectively, with 11 bases between them. Germline CDR1 ENHRY, CDR2 SYGVKD. This CDR3 reads CAISESGQETQHF. The CDR3 nucleotides are TGTGCCATCAGTGAGTCGGGACAAGAGACCCAGCATTTT.

This rearrangement joins TRBV6-6 to TRBJ2-2; D may be TRBD1 (6 bases). Germline V gives CDR1 MNHNY, CDR2 SVGAGI (reference sequence). V lost 6 bases to trimming and J lost 4 bases, with 12 bases between them. There are 14 residues in the CDR3. In DNA form, the CDR3 reads TGTGCCAGCAGAACTCGACAGGCCACCGGGGAGCTGTTTTTT. Amino acids: CASRTRQATGELFF.

A word on this clonotype: Being one base from a much bigger clone, this may be a read error. This chain uses TRBV7-2 with TRBJ2-5; the match to TRBD2 covers 10 bases. V lost 0 bases and J lost 5; bases outside the gene matches: 15. The CDR3 totals 19 residues. Germline V lookup: CDR1 SGHTA, CDR2 FQGNSA. CDR3 coding DNA: TGTGCCAGCAGCTTAGCGGGGGCTAGCGGGGGATCCAAGCAGGAGACCCAGTACTTC. Amino acids: CASSLAGASGGSKQETQYF.

The table lists this clonotype with many counts. The CDR3 coding sequence is TGTGCCAGCAGTGAAGATGGGGCAGAAAGCACCTACGAGCAGTACTTC. This gives the protein CASSEDGAESTYEQYF. V usage is TRBV2 and J usage is TRBJ2-7; the D gene is possibly TRBD1 (5 bases). This CDR3 has 16 amino acids. CDR1 is SNHLY, CDR2 FYNNEI, per germline. The V and J ends lost 1 base and 2 bases respectively, with 15 bases between them.

The chain carries TRBV5-6 and TRBJ2-7; D is perhaps TRBD1 (6 bases). The J call is doubtful: the DNA matches TRBJ2-1 better. The CDR3 extends over 14 amino acids. Germline assignment: CDR1 SGHDT and CDR2 YYEEEE. The CDR3 coding sequence is TGTGCCAGCAGCGATCAGGGGACCTACAATGAGCAGTTCTTC. It specifies CASSDQGTYNEQFF.

This clonotype was counted once. This may be a read error: a much more frequent sequence differs by one nucleotide. The chain has TRBV5-1 and TRBJ1-5, with D tentatively TRBD1 (5 bases). Germline V lookup: CDR1 SGHRS, CDR2 YFSETQ. CDR3 length equals 16 residues. V shed 4 bases and J shed 1 base, with 15 bases lying between them. The CDR3 loop reads CASSQDPGRSNQPQHF. CDR3 nucleotide sequence: TGCGCCAGCAGCCAGGATCCGGGACGGAGCAATCAGCCCCAGCATTTT. Supplemented by reference TRBV5-1 and TRBJ1-5, the full variable domain reads KAGVTQTPRYLIKTRGQQVTLSCSPISGHRSVSWYQQTPGQGLQFLFEYFSETQRNKGNFPGRFSGRQFSNSRSEMNVSTLELGDSALYLCASSQDPGRSNQPQHFGDGTRLSIL.

CDR3 bases: TGTGCCAGCAGCTTAGGGGGATTTCGGAACAATGAGCAGTTCTTC. Translating it yields CASSLGGFRNNEQFF. This chain connects TRBV7-9 to TRBJ2-1; no firm D call. This CDR3 comprises 15 residues. Trimming pared 1 base from V and 5 bases from J, leaving 12 bases between. CDR1 and CDR2 (germline): SEHNR, FQNEAQ (reference sequence).

This clonotype was recorded many times. The genes are TRBV3-1 and TRBJ2-2, with D uncertain. The germline V gene encodes CDR1 LGHDT and CDR2 YNNKEL (reference sequence). The V and J ends lost 1 base and 1 base respectively, with 7 bases between them. The CDR3 runs to 15 residues. The CDR3 region has the DNA TGTGCCAGCAGCCAAGTCCCCAGGAACACCGGGGAGCTGTTTTTT. Translation gives CASSQVPRNTGELFF.

The chain uses TRBV7-9 and TRBJ1-2; TRBD1 is a possible D gene (5 bases). Germline CDR1 is SEHNR and CDR2 is FQNEAQ (reference sequence). CDR3 length equals 14 residues. V gave up 5 bases and J gave up 5 bases, with 15 bases separating them. Written as DNA, the CDR3 is TGTGCCAGCAGCCACGGGACTAGCGGGTATGGCTACACCTTC. As protein: CASSHGTSGYGYTF.

This clonotype was seen repeatedly, ten times or more. The J gene is TRBJ2-5, the V gene TRBV5-6; 10 bases are a match to TRBD2. The CDR3 is 17 amino acids. From germline, CDR1 is SGHDT and CDR2 YYEEEE. V lost 4 bases and J lost 0; bases outside the gene matches: 9. Written as DNA, the CDR3 is TGTGCCAGCAGCCTCACCGGACTAGCGGCGTACCAAGAGACCCAGTACTTC. As protein: CASSLTGLAAYQETQYF. Together with reference TRBV5-6 and TRBJ2-5, the CDR3 gives the full variable domain: DAGVTQSPTHLIKTRGQQVTLRCSPKSGHDTVSWYQQALGQGPQFIFQYYEEEERQRGNFPDRFSGHQFPNYSSELNVNALLLGDSALYLCASSLTGLAAYQETQYFGPGTRLLVL.

This clonotype was seen at least ten times. This chain joins TRBV11-1 and TRBJ2-5, with D uncertain. The CDR3 has 13 residues. Germline V gene lookup returns CDR1 SGHAT and CDR2 FQDESV (reference sequence). Trimming removed 7 bases at V and 1 base at J, with 10 bases between. In DNA, the CDR3 is TGTGCCAGCACCCCTGGGCTCCAAGAGACCCAGTACTTC. Translated, it gives CASTPGLQETQYF.

This clonotype appeared a few times. The V gene is TRBV6-1, the J gene TRBJ1-2, with D possibly matching TRBD1 (6 bases). CDR1 and CDR2 from the germline V gene are MNHNS and SASEGT. V lost 3 bases, J lost 7 bases, and 15 bases lay in between. The CDR3 extends over 14 amino acids. CDR3 sequence reads: CASSEPSGEGGYTF. DNA of the CDR3: TGTGCCAGCAGTGAGCCGTCAGGGGAGGGTGGCTACACCTTC.

This clonotype came up a few times. The chain links TRBV7-2 to TRBJ2-1; tentative D call: TRBD2 (6 bases). V dropped 5 bases and J dropped 2 bases, with 10 bases sitting between them. The germline V gene encodes CDR1 SGHTA and CDR2 FQGNSA. The CDR3 covers 14 residues. CDR3 DNA: TGTGCCAGCAGCCCGTGGGGGGCCTACAATGAGCAGTTCTTC. Translated, it gives CASSPWGAYNEQFF.

This clonotype was found many times. The V gene is TRBV6-5, the J gene TRBJ2-2; 8 positions match TRBD1. Germline CDR1 reads MNHEY; CDR2 reads SVGAGI. CDR3 length: 15 amino acids. The J segment lost 0 bases and the V segment lost 5 bases, leaving 2 bases of the junction unmatched. In nucleotides, the CDR3 is TGTGCCAGCAGTGGACAGGGAGCGAACACCGGGGAGCTGTTTTTT. Amino acid sequence: CASSGQGANTGELFF.

This clonotype was picked up many times. This chain links TRBV7-6 with TRBJ1-5; TRBD1 is a possible D gene (6 bases). V was shortened by 6 bases and J by 0 bases, with 24 bases between the two germline ends. There are 19 residues in the CDR3. Germline V gene sequence: CDR1 SGHVS, CDR2 FNYEAQ. The CDR3 sequence: CASRPGTNRNPYSNQPQHF. The CDR3 DNA reads as TGTGCCAGCAGGCCTGGGACAAACAGAAACCCGTATAGCAATCAGCCCCAGCATTTT.

J is TRBJ2-5 and V is TRBV29-1; 7 bases agree with TRBD2. The J call is in doubt because the DNA end fits TRBJ2-1 better. Per germline, CDR1 SQVTM and CDR2 ANQGSEA. CDR3 length: 13 residues. CDR3 coding DNA: TGCAGCGTTTTCCTAGCGGACTACAATGAGCAGTTCTTC. As protein: CSVFLADYNEQFF.

The genes are TRBV15 and TRBJ1-6; D is perhaps TRBD1 (5 bases). CDR1 is LNHNV and CDR2 is YYDKDF in the germline V gene (reference sequence). The CDR3 is 16 residues long. V shed 0 bases and J shed 7 bases, with 13 bases lying between them. CDR3 loop: CATSRDRAWENSPLHF. CDR3 sequence (DNA): TGTGCCACCAGCAGAGACAGGGCCTGGGAGAATTCACCCCTCCACTTT.

In DNA form, the CDR3 reads TGTGCCAGCAGCGTAGCTACGGGAGGTAGCGGGAGGGGAGGGCAAGAGACCCAGTACTTC. This sequence encodes CASSVATGGSGRGGQETQYF. The chain links TRBV9 to TRBJ2-5; 11 bases map to TRBD2. CDR1 is SGDLS and CDR2 is YYNGEE in the germline V gene. The CDR3 loop spans 20 amino acids. Trimming took 0 bases from V and 2 from J; bases not matched to a gene: 15.